These 9 T cell receptor beta chains were all obtained from the same sample, sequenced in a study of shared clonotypes between healthy human individuals. Here immunoSEQ multiplex PCR was the method, and the copy in TCRdb shows in-frame clones only, minus some. This table holds fewer than 1.4 million clones, 75% to 85% found once. Sequencing input: memory CD4+ T cells from PBMCs. Subset here: CD45RA-negative fraction. The receptors shown here come from a man younger than 35 in good health. Some clones in this sample may be carry-over from other donors' samples.

This chain connects TRBV15 to TRBJ1-5; 10 bases agree with TRBD1. The CDR3 sequence is 16 residues long. Germline V gives CDR1 LNHNV, CDR2 YYDKDF (reference sequence). J gave up 6 bases and V 0 bases, and 5 bases lay outside the gene matches. For the CDR3, the DNA is TGTGCCACCAGCAGAGACTGGGGACAGGGGAGTCAGCCCCAGCATTTT. This encodes CATSRDWGQGSQPQHF. The entire variable domain, with the rest obtained from reference TRBV15 and TRBJ1-5, is as follows: DAMVIQNPRYQVTQFGKPVTLSCSQTLNHNVMYWYQQKSSQAPKLLFHYYDKDFNNEADTPDNFQSRRPNTSFCFLDIRSPGLGDTAMYLCATSRDWGQGSQPQHFGDGTRLSIL.

As to this clone: At the DNA level, this CDR3 is encoded by other sequences in the same sample as well. This sequence joins TRBV19 and TRBJ1-3; D is unclear. V dropped 2 bases and J dropped 2 bases, with 1 base sitting between them. The CDR3 runs 12 residues. In germline, CDR1 is LNHDA, CDR2 SQIVND (reference sequence). CDR3 coding DNA: TGTGCCAGTAGTATACCTGGAAACACCATATATTTT. Protein sequence: CASSIPGNTIYF. Supplemented by reference TRBV19 and TRBJ1-3, the full variable domain reads DGGITQSPKYLFRKEGQNVTLSCEQNLNHDAMYWYRQDPGQGLRLIYYSQIVNDFQKGDIAEGYSVSREKKESFPLTVTSAQKNPTAFYLCASSIPGNTIYFGEGSWLTVV.

V and J are TRBV29-1 and TRBJ2-1, with D possibly matching TRBD2 (5 bases). Trimming removed 6 bases at V and 4 bases at J, with 13 bases between. Germline V gene lookup returns CDR1 SQVTM and CDR2 ANQGSEA. The CDR3 consists of 13 residues. The CDR3 coding sequence is TGCAGCGTGCCGGGAAATTTTTACAATGAGCAGTTCTTC. This sequence encodes CSVPGNFYNEQFF.

The chain recombines TRBV5-4 with TRBJ2-5, with no clear D. V lost 0 bases to trimming and J lost 5 bases, with 11 bases between them. Germline CDR1 reads SGHNT; CDR2 reads YYREEE (reference sequence). The CDR3 is 14 amino acids. CDR3 protein: CASSLDMRAETQYF. CDR3 coding DNA: TGTGCCAGCAGCTTGGACATGAGAGCGGAGACCCAGTACTTC.

This chain connects TRBV27 to TRBJ1-1; D is unresolved. CDR1 and CDR2 from the germline V gene are MNHEY and SMNVEV (reference sequence). This CDR3 has 12 residues. V gave up 6 bases and J gave up 11 bases, with 16 bases separating them. CDR3 coding DNA: TGTGCCAGCAGCCCGTCCGGGCAGGAGGCTTTCTTT. This translates into CASSPSGQEAFF.

As regards this clone: This may stem from a read error, because a much larger clone lies one nucleotide away. The genes are TRBV2 and TRBJ1-5; D unresolved. With 6 bases removed from V and 5 bases from J, the gap between germline ends came to 5 bases. The CDR3 extends over 11 amino acids. Germline CDR1 SNHLY, CDR2 FYNNEI. The CDR3 bases are TGTGCCAGCAGGAGCGATCAGCCCCAGCATTTT. Translating gives CASRSDQPQHF. The full variable domain, completed using reference TRBV2 and TRBJ1-5, is EPEVTQTPSHQVTQMGQEVILRCVPISNHLYFYWYRQILGQKVEFLVSFYNNEISEKSEIFDDQFSVERPDGSNFTLKIRSTKLEDSAMYFCASRSDQPQHFGDGTRLSIL.

This sequence joins TRBV7-9 and TRBJ1-5; the match to TRBD1 covers 7 bases. This CDR3 comprises 16 residues. The V gene's germline CDR1 is SEHNR and CDR2 FQNEAQ (reference sequence). Trimming removed 1 base from V and 3 bases from J; junction bases left unmatched: 6. CDR3 DNA: TGTGCCAGCAGCTTAGTTGGGACAGAATTCAATCAGCCCCAGCATTTT. It encodes CASSLVGTEFNQPQHF. The whole variable domain, remainder taken from reference TRBV7-9 and TRBJ1-5, is DTGVSQNPRHKITKRGQNVTFRCDPISEHNRLYWYRQTLGQGPEFLTYFQNEAQLEKSRLLSDRFSAERPKGSFSTLEIQRTEQGDSAMYLCASSLVGTEFNQPQHFGDGTRLSIL.

This clone was counted ten times or more. The chain couples TRBV5-4 to TRBJ2-6; D remains unclear. Germline V gene data show CDR1 as SGHNT and CDR2 as YYREEE (reference sequence). The V end lost 3 bases, the J end lost 2 bases, and 6 bases lay between the germline ends. The CDR3 runs 14 residues. Here the CDR3 reads CASSSSTGANVLTF. CDR3 bases: TGTGCCAGCAGCTCTTCGACTGGGGCCAACGTCCTGACTTTC.

This chain links TRBV9 with TRBJ2-2; a weak D match, TRBD2 (5 bases). The CDR3 extends over 17 amino acids. V was trimmed by 3 bases and J by 0 bases, leaving 15 bases between them. Germline CDR1 and CDR2: SGDLS and YYNGEE. DNA for the CDR3: TGTGCCAGCAGCGGGCGGGCCACCCTGGCGAACACCGGGGAGCTGTTTTTT. Its translation: CASSGRATLANTGELFF.